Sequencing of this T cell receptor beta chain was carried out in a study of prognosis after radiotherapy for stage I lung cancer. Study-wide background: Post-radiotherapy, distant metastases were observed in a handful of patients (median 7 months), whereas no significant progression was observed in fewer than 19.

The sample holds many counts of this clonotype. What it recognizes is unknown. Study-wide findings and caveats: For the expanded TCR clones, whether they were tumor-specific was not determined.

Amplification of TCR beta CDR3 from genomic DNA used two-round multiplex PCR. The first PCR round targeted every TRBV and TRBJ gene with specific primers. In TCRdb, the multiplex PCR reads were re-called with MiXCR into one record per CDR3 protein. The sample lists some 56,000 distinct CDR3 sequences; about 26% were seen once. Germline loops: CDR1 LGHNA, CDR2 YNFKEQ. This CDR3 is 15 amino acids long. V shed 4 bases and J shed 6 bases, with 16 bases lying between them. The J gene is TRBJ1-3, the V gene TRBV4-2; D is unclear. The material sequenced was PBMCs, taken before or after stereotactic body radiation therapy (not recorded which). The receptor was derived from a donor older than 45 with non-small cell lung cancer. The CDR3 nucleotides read TGTGCCAGCAGCCCTCCAACTCTGCCTTTAAACACCATATATTTT. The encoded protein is CASSPPTLPLNTIYF.